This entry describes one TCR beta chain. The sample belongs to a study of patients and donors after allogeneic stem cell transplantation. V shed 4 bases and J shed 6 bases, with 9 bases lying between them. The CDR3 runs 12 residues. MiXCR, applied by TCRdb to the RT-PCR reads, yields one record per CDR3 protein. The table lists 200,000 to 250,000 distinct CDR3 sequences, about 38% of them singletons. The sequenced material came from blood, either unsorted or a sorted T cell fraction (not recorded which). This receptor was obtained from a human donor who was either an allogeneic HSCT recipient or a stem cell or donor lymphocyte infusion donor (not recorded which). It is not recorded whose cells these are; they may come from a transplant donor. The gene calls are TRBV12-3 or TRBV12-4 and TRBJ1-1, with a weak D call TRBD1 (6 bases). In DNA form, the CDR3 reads TGTGCCAGCAGTTCCGGACAGCCTGAAGCTTTCTTT. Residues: CASSSGQPEAFF.